This T cell receptor (beta chain) originates from a study of blood T cell repertoires in COVID-19. The overall study: Samples of COVID-19 (acute and convalescent) were obtained from the United States, Italy and Spain.

Enrollment of patients from Seattle took place during active infection, with longitudinal follow-up. Original methodology: By means of reference gene primer amplification, nucleated cell counts were estimated. The data were produced by immunoSEQ multiplex PCR, yet TCRdb's version contains in-frame clones alone and is incomplete. Clonal size and the V and J genes are those of that table, whereas D and trimming came from the DNA. The data contain over 150,000 clones, over 75% of them singletons. Trimming at V came to 0 bases and at J to 5 bases, leaving 11 bases not matched to a gene. CDR1 is SEHNR and CDR2 is FQNEAQ in the germline V gene (reference sequence). The CDR3 is made up of 17 amino acids.

The origin of this receptor is a man in his fifties or sixties with COVID-19, enrolled during active disease. Sequencing was carried out using peripheral blood. This rearrangement joins TRBV7-9 to TRBJ2-3; 7 positions agree with TRBD2. CDR3 amino acids: CASSLARGGGSQDTQYF. In DNA, the CDR3 is TGTGCCAGCAGCTTAGCGCGCGGGGGAGGGTCACAAGATACGCAGTATTTT.